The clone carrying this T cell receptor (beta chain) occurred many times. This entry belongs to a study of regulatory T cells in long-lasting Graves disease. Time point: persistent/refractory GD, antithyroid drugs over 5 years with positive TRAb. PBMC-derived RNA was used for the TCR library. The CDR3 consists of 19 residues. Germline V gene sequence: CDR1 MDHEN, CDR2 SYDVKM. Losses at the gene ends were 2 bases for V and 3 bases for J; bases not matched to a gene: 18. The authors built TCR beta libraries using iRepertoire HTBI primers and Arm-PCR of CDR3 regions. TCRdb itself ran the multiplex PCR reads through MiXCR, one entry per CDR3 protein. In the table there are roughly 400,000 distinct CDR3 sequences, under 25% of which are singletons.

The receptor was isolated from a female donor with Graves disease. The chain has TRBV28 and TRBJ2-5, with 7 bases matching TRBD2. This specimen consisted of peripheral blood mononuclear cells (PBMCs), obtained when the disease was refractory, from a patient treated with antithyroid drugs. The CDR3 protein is CASSLGSARGSFLEETQYF. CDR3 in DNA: TGTGCCAGCAGTTTAGGGTCTGCTCGCGGGAGCTTCCTAGAAGAGACCCAGTACTTC.